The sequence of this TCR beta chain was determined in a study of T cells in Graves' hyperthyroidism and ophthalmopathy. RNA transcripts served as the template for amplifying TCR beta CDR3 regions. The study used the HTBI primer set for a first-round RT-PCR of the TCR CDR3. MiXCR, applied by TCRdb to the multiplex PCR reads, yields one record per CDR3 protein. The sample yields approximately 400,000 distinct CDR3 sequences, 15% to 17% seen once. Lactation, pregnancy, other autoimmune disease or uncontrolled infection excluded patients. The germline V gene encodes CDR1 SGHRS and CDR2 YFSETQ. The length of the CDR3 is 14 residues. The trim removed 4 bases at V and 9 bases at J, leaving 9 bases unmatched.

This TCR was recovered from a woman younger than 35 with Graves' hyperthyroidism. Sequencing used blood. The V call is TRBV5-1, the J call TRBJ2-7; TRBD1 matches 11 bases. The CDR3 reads CASSTDRGLLGQYF. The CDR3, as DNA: TGCGCCAGCAGCACGGACAGGGGGCTACTCGGGCAGTACTTC.